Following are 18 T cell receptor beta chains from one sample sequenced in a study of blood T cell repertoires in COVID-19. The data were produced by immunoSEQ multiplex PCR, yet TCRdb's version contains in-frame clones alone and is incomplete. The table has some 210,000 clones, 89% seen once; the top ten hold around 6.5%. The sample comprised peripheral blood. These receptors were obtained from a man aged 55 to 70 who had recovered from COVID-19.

The CDR3 nucleotides are TGTGCCAGCACGCGGGGCCGGTCGAACACCGGGGAGCTGTTTTTT. Its translation: CASTRGRSNTGELFF. The genes are TRBV5-4 and TRBJ2-2; weak D call: TRBD2 (6 bases). V was clipped by 6 bases and J by 0 bases, with 12 bases between them. CDR3 length: 15 amino acids. Per the germline V gene, CDR1 is SGHNT and CDR2 is YYREEE (reference sequence).

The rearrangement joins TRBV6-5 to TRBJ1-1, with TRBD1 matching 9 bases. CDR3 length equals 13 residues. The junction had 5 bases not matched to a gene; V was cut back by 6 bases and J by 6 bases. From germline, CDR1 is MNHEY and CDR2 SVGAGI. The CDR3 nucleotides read TGTGCCAGCAGAAGGACAGGGGACGCTGAAGCTTTCTTT. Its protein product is CASRRTGDAEAFF.

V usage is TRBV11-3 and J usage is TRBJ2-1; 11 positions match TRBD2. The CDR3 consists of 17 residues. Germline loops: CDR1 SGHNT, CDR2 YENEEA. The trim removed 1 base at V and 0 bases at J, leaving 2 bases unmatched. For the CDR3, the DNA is TGTGCCAGCAGCTTAGGTCTAGCGGGAGGCTCCTACAATGAGCAGTTCTTC. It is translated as CASSLGLAGGSYNEQFF.

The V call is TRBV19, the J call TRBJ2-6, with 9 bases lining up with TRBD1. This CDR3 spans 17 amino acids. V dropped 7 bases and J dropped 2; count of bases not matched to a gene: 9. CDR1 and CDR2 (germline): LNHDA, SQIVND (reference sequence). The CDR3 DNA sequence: TGTGCCAGTAAGCCAGGGACAGGGAAGGCTGGGGCCAACGTCCTGACTTTC. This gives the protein CASKPGTGKAGANVLTF.

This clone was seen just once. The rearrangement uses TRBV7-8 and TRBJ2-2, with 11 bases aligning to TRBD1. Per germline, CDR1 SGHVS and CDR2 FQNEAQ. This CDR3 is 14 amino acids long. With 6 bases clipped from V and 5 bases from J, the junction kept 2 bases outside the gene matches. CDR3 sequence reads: CASRGTGGTGELFF. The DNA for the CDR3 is TGTGCCAGCAGGGGGACAGGGGGGACCGGGGAGCTGTTTTTT.

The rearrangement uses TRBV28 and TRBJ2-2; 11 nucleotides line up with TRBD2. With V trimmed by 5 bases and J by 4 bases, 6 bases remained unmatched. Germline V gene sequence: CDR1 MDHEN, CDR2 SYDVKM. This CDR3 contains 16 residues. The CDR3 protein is CASSLYSGRGTGELFF. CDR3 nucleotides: TGTGCCAGCAGTCTCTATAGCGGGAGGGGCACCGGGGAGCTGTTTTTT.

In DNA, the CDR3 is TGTGCCAGCAGCTTGCCGGGGATCTCCTACGAGCAGTACTTC. Translating gives CASSLPGISYEQYF. V is TRBV5-4 and J is TRBJ2-7; TRBD2 might be the D (5 bases). This CDR3 has 14 amino acids. From germline, CDR1 is SGHNT and CDR2 YYREEE (reference sequence). V was pared by 1 base and J by 0 bases, with 8 bases between. Full variable domain (missing parts from reference TRBV5-4 and TRBJ2-7): ETGVTQSPTHLIKTRGQQVTLRCSSQSGHNTVSWYQQALGQGPQFIFQYYREEENGRGNFPPRFSGLQFPNYSSELNVNALELDDSALYLCASSLPGISYEQYFGPGTRLTVT.

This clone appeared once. CDR3 amino acids: CASSRDSYEQYF. The CDR3 DNA sequence: TGTGCCAGCAGCCGCGACAGCTACGAGCAGTACTTC. The V and J genes are TRBV3-1 (or the pseudogene TRBV3-2) and TRBJ2-7; D is perhaps TRBD1 (5 bases). Germline loops: CDR1 LGHDT, CDR2 YNNKEL (reference sequence). CDR3 length: 12 amino acids. Trimming removed 4 bases from V and 3 bases from J, with 7 bases in between.

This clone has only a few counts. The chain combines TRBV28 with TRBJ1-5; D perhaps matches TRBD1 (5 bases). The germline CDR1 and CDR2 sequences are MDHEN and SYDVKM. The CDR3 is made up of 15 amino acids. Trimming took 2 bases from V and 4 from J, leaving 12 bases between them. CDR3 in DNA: TGTGCCAGCAGTTTAACGGCAGGGACTAATCAGCCCCAGCATTTT. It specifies CASSLTAGTNQPQHF.

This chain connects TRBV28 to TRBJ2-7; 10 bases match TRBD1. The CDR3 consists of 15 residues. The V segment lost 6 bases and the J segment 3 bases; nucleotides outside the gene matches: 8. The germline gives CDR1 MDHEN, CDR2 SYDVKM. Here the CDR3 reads CASSSTGGPLYEQYF. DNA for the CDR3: TGTGCCAGCAGCTCGACAGGGGGCCCTCTCTACGAGCAGTACTTC.

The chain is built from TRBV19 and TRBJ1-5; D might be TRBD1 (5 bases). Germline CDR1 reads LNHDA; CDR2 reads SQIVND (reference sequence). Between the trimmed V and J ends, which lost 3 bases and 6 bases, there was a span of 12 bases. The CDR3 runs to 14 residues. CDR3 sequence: CASSIRQLFQPQHF. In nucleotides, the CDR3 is TGTGCCAGTAGTATCCGACAGTTGTTTCAGCCCCAGCATTTT. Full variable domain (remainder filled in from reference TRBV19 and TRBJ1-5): DGGITQSPKYLFRKEGQNVTLSCEQNLNHDAMYWYRQDPGQGLRLIYYSQIVNDFQKGDIAEGYSVSREKKESFPLTVTSAQKNPTAFYLCASSIRQLFQPQHFGDGTRLSIL.

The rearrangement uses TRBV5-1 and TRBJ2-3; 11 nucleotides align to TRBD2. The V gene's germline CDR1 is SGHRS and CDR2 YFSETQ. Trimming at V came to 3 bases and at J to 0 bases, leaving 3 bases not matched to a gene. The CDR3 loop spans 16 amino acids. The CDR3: CASSSRTSGSTDTQYF. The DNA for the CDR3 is TGCGCCAGCAGCTCTCGGACTAGCGGGAGCACAGATACGCAGTATTTT.

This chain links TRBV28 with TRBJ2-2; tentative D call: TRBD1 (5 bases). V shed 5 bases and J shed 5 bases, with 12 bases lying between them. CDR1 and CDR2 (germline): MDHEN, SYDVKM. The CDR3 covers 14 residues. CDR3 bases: TGTGCCAGCAGTATCTCAGGGTATACCGGGGAGCTGTTTTTT. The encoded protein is CASSISGYTGELFF.

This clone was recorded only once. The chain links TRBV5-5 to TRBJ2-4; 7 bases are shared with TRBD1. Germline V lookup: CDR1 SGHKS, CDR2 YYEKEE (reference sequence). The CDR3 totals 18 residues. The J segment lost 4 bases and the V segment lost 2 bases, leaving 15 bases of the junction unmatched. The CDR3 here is CASSFRGVVGTEKNIQYF. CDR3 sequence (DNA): TGTGCCAGCAGCTTTAGAGGCGTAGTGGGGACAGAGAAAAACATTCAGTACTTC.

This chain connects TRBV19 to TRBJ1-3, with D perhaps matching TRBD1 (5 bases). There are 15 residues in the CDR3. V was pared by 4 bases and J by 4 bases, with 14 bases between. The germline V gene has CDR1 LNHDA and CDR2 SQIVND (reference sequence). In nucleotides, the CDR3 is TGTGCCAGTAGTAGGCAAGGGGTAGCCGGAAACACCATATATTTT. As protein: CASSRQGVAGNTIYF.

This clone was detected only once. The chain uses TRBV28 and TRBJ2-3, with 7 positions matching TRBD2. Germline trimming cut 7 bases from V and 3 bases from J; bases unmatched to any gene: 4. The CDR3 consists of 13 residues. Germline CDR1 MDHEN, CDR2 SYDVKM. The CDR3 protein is CASNSGKTDTQYF. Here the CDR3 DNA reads TGTGCCAGCAACAGCGGGAAAACAGATACGCAGTATTTT.

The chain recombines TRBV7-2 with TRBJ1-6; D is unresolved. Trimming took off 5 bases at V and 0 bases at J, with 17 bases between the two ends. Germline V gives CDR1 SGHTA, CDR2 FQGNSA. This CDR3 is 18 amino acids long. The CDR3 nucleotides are TGTGCCAGCAGCCCCCATTCTTTGAGGAGCTCCTATAATTCACCCCTCCACTTT. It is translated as CASSPHSLRSSYNSPLHF.

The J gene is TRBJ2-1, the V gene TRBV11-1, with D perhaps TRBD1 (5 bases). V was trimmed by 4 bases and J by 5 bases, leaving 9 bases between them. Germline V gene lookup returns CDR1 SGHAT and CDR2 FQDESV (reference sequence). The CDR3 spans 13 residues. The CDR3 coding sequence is TGTGCCAGCAGCTACGACAGAGACAATGAGCAGTTCTTC. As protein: CASSYDRDNEQFF.